The 28 T cell receptor beta chains below were found in one sample sequenced in a study of CD8+ T cells in alopecia areata. Treatment defined: oral pan-JAK inhibitor, 5-10 mg twice daily. Following extraction, RNA underwent reverse transcription to cDNA, which served as the sequencing template. The method was immunoSEQ multiplex PCR; TCRdb's version includes in-frame clones alone and lacks a portion of them. Among approximately 90,000 clones listed, over 70% were seen once. The specimen comprised CD8+ T cells sorted from blood, sampled at week 44, from a patient treated with tofacitinib. The receptors originated from a human donor with alopecia areata.

This clone was counted only a few times. J is TRBJ1-1 and V is TRBV10-3, with TRBD1 matching over 7 bases. CDR1 and CDR2 (germline): ENHRY, SYGVKD. CDR3 size: 13 residues. V lost 6 bases and J lost 8; bases outside the gene matches: 9. CDR3 in DNA: TGTGCCATCAGGAAGGGGGCTGGTCCCGAAGCTTTCTTT. Protein sequence: CAIRKGAGPEAFF.

For this clone: The sample has other DNA sequences that encode this CDR3 too. The chain has TRBV15 and TRBJ1-1; a possible D gene is TRBD1 (6 bases). Germline V CDR1 and CDR2: LNHNV, YYDKDF (reference sequence). The germline V and J ends were trimmed by 0 bases and 0 bases, with 8 bases remaining between them. The CDR3 has 15 amino acids. CDR3 in amino acids: CATSRDRGLNTEAFF. For the CDR3, the DNA is TGTGCCACCAGCAGAGACAGGGGATTGAACACTGAAGCTTTCTTT.

There are a few counts of this clone. This rearrangement joins TRBV2 to TRBJ1-5; D is unclear. V lost 0 bases and J 5 bases, leaving 8 bases between the germline ends. The germline gives CDR1 SNHLY, CDR2 FYNNEI. The CDR3 covers 14 residues. The chain's CDR3 is CASSEAQLYQPQHF. CDR3 nucleotide sequence: TGTGCCAGCAGTGAAGCGCAACTCTATCAGCCCCAGCATTTT.

V usage is TRBV5-1 and J usage is TRBJ2-3, with TRBD2 identical over 7 bases. Trimming at V came to 7 bases and at J to 6 bases, leaving 11 bases not matched to a gene. The CDR3 length is 14 residues. Germline V lookup: CDR1 SGHRS, CDR2 YFSETQ. The CDR3 bases are TGCGCCAGCGAATTGGGGGAGGGAGTGGATACGCAGTATTTT. Its protein product is CASELGEGVDTQYF. Complete variable domain (other parts from reference TRBV5-1 and TRBJ2-3): KAGVTQTPRYLIKTRGQQVTLSCSPISGHRSVSWYQQTPGQGLQFLFEYFSETQRNKGNFPGRFSGRQFSNSRSEMNVSTLELGDSALYLCASELGEGVDTQYFGPGTRLTVL.

The chain recombines TRBV29-1 with TRBJ1-1; no firm D call. Trimming removed 4 bases at V and 9 bases at J, with 12 bases between. The CDR3 is made up of 11 amino acids. Germline lookup yields CDR1 SQVTM and CDR2 ANQGSEA. The CDR3 sequence is CSVVKGNQAFF. Written as DNA, the CDR3 is TGCAGCGTTGTCAAGGGCAACCAAGCTTTCTTT.

The chain recombines TRBV6-5 with TRBJ2-1; 7 nucleotides agree with TRBD2. The V and J ends lost 6 bases and 15 bases, in that order; junction bases with no gene match: 20. The CDR3 runs to 15 residues. The germline gives CDR1 MNHEY, CDR2 SVGAGI. CDR3 protein: CASSHYAERGTGWFF. The CDR3 nucleotides are TGTGCCAGCAGCCACTACGCCGAGCGGGGAACGGGGTGGTTCTTC.

The chain recombines TRBV25-1 with TRBJ2-7, with D possibly TRBD1 on 6 matching bases. Trimming pared 0 bases from V and 9 bases from J, leaving 12 bases between. Looked up from germline, CDR1 is MGHDK and CDR2 is SYGVNS. The CDR3 has 13 residues. CDR3 sequence: CASSEYKRGMQYF. CDR3 nucleotide sequence: TGTGCCAGCAGTGAATACAAGAGGGGGATGCAGTACTTC.

This clone has at least ten counts. The chain has TRBV10-2 and TRBJ1-5; no clear D. V was pared by 3 bases and J by 0 bases, with 12 bases between. The CDR3 runs 16 residues. CDR1 and CDR2 (germline): WSHSY, SAAADI. The CDR3 is CASSEPPGNSNQPQHF. The DNA of the CDR3 is TGCGCCAGCAGTGAACCCCCAGGCAATAGCAATCAGCCCCAGCATTTT.

This clone showed up just a few times. The V gene is TRBV4-1, the J gene TRBJ2-4, with D perhaps matching TRBD2 (6 bases). This CDR3 has 11 residues. Trimming removed 7 bases at V and 9 bases at J, with 10 bases between. CDR1 and CDR2 from the germline V gene are MGHRA and YSYEKL. The CDR3 protein is CASMFGGIQYF. The CDR3 coding sequence is TGCGCCAGCATGTTCGGGGGCATTCAGTACTTC.

The genes are TRBV5-1 and TRBJ2-7; a possible D gene is TRBD1 (6 bases). CDR1 SGHRS and CDR2 YFSETQ come from the germline V gene. V was trimmed by 0 bases and J by 2 bases, leaving 12 bases between them. The CDR3 runs 15 residues. The CDR3 coding sequence is TGCGCCAGCAGCTTGGTAACAGGGAGTCCCTACGAGCAGTACTTC. Amino acids: CASSLVTGSPYEQYF.

The gene calls are TRBV7-6 and TRBJ2-1; tentatively, D is TRBD2 (5 bases). The CDR3 is 12 amino acids. Trimming cost V 1 base and J 10 bases, with 8 bases left between them. CDR1 SGHVS and CDR2 FNYEAQ come from the germline V gene. The CDR3 DNA reads as TGTGCCAGCAGCTTAGGGACGGGGGAGCAGTTCTTC. The encoded protein is CASSLGTGEQFF. The variable domain in full, with the rest retrieved from reference TRBV7-6 and TRBJ2-1, is GAGVSQSPRYKVTKRGQDVALRCDPISGHVSLYWYRQALGQGPEFLTYFNYEAQQDKSGLPNDRFSAERPEGSISTLTIQRTEQRDSAMYRCASSLGTGEQFFGPGTRLTVL.

The J gene is TRBJ2-3, the V gene TRBV6-5; no firm D call. The length of the CDR3 is 13 residues. Trimming removed 0 bases from V and 2 bases from J, with 3 bases in between. Germline CDR1 MNHEY, CDR2 SVGAGI. The CDR3 DNA sequence: TGTGCCAGCAGTTACTCCATCACAGATACGCAGTATTTT. Encoded protein: CASSYSITDTQYF.

V gene TRBV7-9 combines with J gene TRBJ2-7, with D perhaps matching TRBD1 or TRBD2 (5 bases each). The germline V and J ends were trimmed by 2 bases and 6 bases, with 11 bases remaining between them. Germline CDR1 is SEHNR and CDR2 is FQNEAQ (reference sequence). CDR3 length: 13 amino acids. The CDR3 sequence is CASSLYRGGEQYF. The CDR3, as DNA: TGTGCCAGCAGCTTATATCGGGGCGGCGAGCAGTACTTC.

This chain joins TRBV10-2 and TRBJ1-1; D is perhaps TRBD1 (6 bases). The CDR3 has 12 residues. In germline, CDR1 is WSHSY, CDR2 SAAADI. Trimming removed 2 bases from V and 8 bases from J, with 9 bases in between. DNA of the CDR3: TGCGCCAGCAGTGAGAGGACAGAAGAAGCTTTCTTT. It yields the protein CASSERTEEAFF.

V is TRBV30 and J is TRBJ1-2, with D possibly matching TRBD1 (5 bases). The V end lost 4 bases, the J end lost 6 bases, and 12 bases lay between the germline ends. This CDR3 is built from 12 residues. Germline V lookup: CDR1 GTSNPN, CDR2 SVGIG (reference sequence). In DNA form, the CDR3 reads TGTGCCTGGACCGCAGGGAACGATGGCTACACCTTC. This encodes CAWTAGNDGYTF.

This rearrangement joins TRBV6-1 to TRBJ2-6, with D possibly being TRBD1 or TRBD2 (6 bases each). Trimming shortened V by 4 bases and J by 2 bases, and 9 bases separated the two germline ends. Germline V gene sequence: CDR1 MNHNS, CDR2 SASEGT. The CDR3 consists of 15 residues. DNA for the CDR3: TGTGCCAGCAGTGCGGAGGGGGCTGGGGCCAACGTCCTGACTTTC. As protein: CASSAEGAGANVLTF.

The J gene is TRBJ1-2, the V gene TRBV5-5; 8 bases fit TRBD1. With V trimmed by 4 bases and J by 6 bases, 14 bases remained unmatched. The CDR3 consists of 16 residues. The germline V gene has CDR1 SGHKS and CDR2 YYEKEE (reference sequence). The CDR3 reads CASSQGQGARDDGYTF. In DNA, the CDR3 is TGTGCCAGCAGCCAAGGGCAGGGGGCGCGTGATGATGGCTACACCTTC.

This sequence joins TRBV6-5 and TRBJ1-1; D perhaps matches TRBD1 (6 bases). The CDR3 covers 9 residues. V lost 9 bases and J lost 7, with 6 bases in between. Germline lookup yields CDR1 MNHEY and CDR2 SVGAGI. CDR3 protein: CARGHEAFF. In nucleotides, the CDR3 is TGTGCCAGGGGACATGAAGCTTTCTTT.

This clone showed up just once. This chain links TRBV29-1 with TRBJ1-4, with unresolved D. The ends were cut back, 1 base at V and 8 bases at J, with 5 bases in the middle. This CDR3 contains 11 residues. Germline CDR1 SQVTM, CDR2 ANQGSEA. The CDR3 protein is CSVEVREKLFF. CDR3 sequence (DNA): TGCAGCGTTGAAGTCAGGGAAAAACTGTTTTTT.

Concerning this clone: One junction end does not reproduce the germline sequence, and a read error may be involved. The J gene is TRBJ2-7, the V gene TRBV7-2; D possibly corresponds to TRBD2 (5 bases). The germline V gene encodes CDR1 SGHTA and CDR2 FQGNSA. This CDR3 is 15 amino acids long. The CDR3, as DNA: TGCGCCAGCAGCCATGGACCGGGAAGCTCCTACGAGCAGTACTTC. Amino acid sequence: CASSHGPGSSYEQYF.

There are many counts of this clone. This chain connects TRBV11-2 to TRBJ2-1; 11 bases agree with TRBD2. Germline CDR1 is SGHAT and CDR2 is FQNNGV. This CDR3 contains 16 residues. V dropped 4 bases and J dropped 7; count of bases not matched to a gene: 9. The CDR3 coding sequence is TGTGCCAGCAGCTCTGTAGCGGGGGGGCCTTTTAATGAGCAGTTCTTC. Its protein is CASSSVAGGPFNEQFF.

CDR3 sequence (DNA): TGCAGCGTTGGTGGGGGACAGGGCTACACCTTC. Translation: CSVGGGQGYTF. V gene TRBV29-1 combines with J gene TRBJ1-2, with 7 positions matching TRBD1. The CDR3 extends over 11 amino acids. The V gene's germline CDR1 is SQVTM and CDR2 ANQGSEA. The trim removed 4 bases at V and 8 bases at J, leaving 4 bases unmatched.

The chain carries TRBV5-1 and TRBJ1-1, with no clear D. CDR1 and CDR2 from the germline V gene are SGHRS and YFSETQ. Trimming took 8 bases from V and 3 from J, leaving 17 bases between them. CDR3 length: 14 amino acids. The DNA for the CDR3 is TGCGCCAGTTGTGGGGAGGGAAGGGACACTGAAGCTTTCTTT. It specifies CASCGEGRDTEAFF.

This chain links TRBV11-2 with TRBJ2-1; TRBD2 matches 9 bases. The germline V gene has CDR1 SGHAT and CDR2 FQNNGV. The CDR3 totals 14 residues. The trim removed 5 bases at V and 13 bases at J, leaving 12 bases unmatched. For the CDR3, the DNA is TGTGCCAGCAGCCACGAGTTGACTAGCGGACAACAGTTCTTC. Encoded protein: CASSHELTSGQQFF.

The chain carries TRBV30 and TRBJ1-1; perhaps TRBD1 as D (5 bases). The germline V gene encodes CDR1 GTSNPN and CDR2 SVGIG (reference sequence). V was cut by 2 bases and J by 2 bases, with 9 bases left in between. The CDR3 spans 13 residues. The CDR3 protein is CAWSPDSNTEAFF. DNA of the CDR3: TGTGCCTGGAGTCCTGACAGCAACACTGAAGCTTTCTTT.

J is TRBJ2-3 and V is TRBV4-3; 8 positions agree with TRBD1. Trimming took 4 bases from V and 1 from J; bases not matched to a gene: 7. Germline V gene data show CDR1 as LGHNA and CDR2 as YSLEER. The CDR3 is 16 residues long. In nucleotides, the CDR3 is TGCGCCAGCAGCCGCCTTACGGGACAGGGCACAGATACGCAGTATTTT. Amino acid sequence: CASSRLTGQGTDTQYF.

This clone has just one count. V gene TRBV5-1 combines with J gene TRBJ2-1; 9 bases are shared with TRBD2. Unmatched junction bases numbered 14, after V lost 4 bases and J lost 6 bases. Germline V gene lookup returns CDR1 SGHRS and CDR2 YFSETQ. CDR3 length: 17 residues. The CDR3 DNA follows: TGCGCCAGCAGCCCGTCTAGCGGGGTGGTGATATCCAATGAGCAGTTCTTC. Amino acids: CASSPSSGVVISNEQFF.

The genes are TRBV30 and TRBJ1-1, with 8 nucleotides matching TRBD1. Germline loops: CDR1 GTSNPN, CDR2 SVGIG (reference sequence). This CDR3 is 12 amino acids long. V was pared by 8 bases and J by 4 bases, with 6 bases of the junction left unmatched. The CDR3 coding sequence is TGTGCCAGACAAACAGGGGGCACTGAAGCTTTCTTT. Translating it yields CARQTGGTEAFF.